These T cell receptor beta chains were read from a single sample in a study of blood T cells in healthy people across ages. TCRdb passed the 5' RACE reads through MiXCR, listing each CDR3 protein once. The sample yields 650,000 to 800,000 distinct CDR3 sequences, more than 45% seen once. The specimen sequenced was blood. Every receptor here comes from an elderly woman in good health. Each CDR3 is given with its conserved first and last residue. The D gene is left open where the match is weak. Clone size appears in some rows only: once, few, many, or a class for an expanded clone.

few	TRBJ2-7	TRBV29-1	15	.	CSVDSRTNSYNEQYF	TGCAGCGTTGATTCCAGGACTAACTCCTACAATGAGCAGTACTTC
.	TRBJ2-4	TRBV28	14	.	CASSFRGTAYVQYF	TGTGCCAGCAGTTTCCGGGGGACAGCCTACGTGCAGTACTTC
many	TRBJ2-7	TRBV7-9	14	.	CASSLDGVTSEQYF	TGTGCCAGCAGCTTAGATGGAGTGACAAGCGAGCAGTACTTC
.	TRBJ1-5	TRBV20-1	15	.	CSARGREKARQPQHF	TGCAGTGCTAGAGGACGGGAGAAGGCGCGGCAGCCCCAGCATTTT
.	TRBJ2-4	TRBV4-3	15	TRBD1	CASSQEPTGGYIQYF	TGCGCCAGCAGCCAAGAGCCAACAGGGGGCTACATTCAGTACTTC
.	TRBJ1-1	TRBV3-1	17	TRBD1	CASSQVKTGRRNTEAFF	TGTGCCAGCAGCCAAGTTAAGACAGGGCGCCGAAACACTGAAGCTTTCTTT
many	TRBJ2-5	TRBV5-5	15	.	CASSLWAREEETQYF	TGTGCCAGCAGCTTGTGGGCACGTGAGGAGGAGACCCAGTACTTC
.	TRBJ2-5	TRBV13	15	TRBD1	CAGSLRGQEGETQYF	TGTGCCGGCAGCTTACGGGGACAGGAGGGGGAGACCCAGTACTTC
.	TRBJ2-7	TRBV29-1	14	.	CSAQGAANSYEQYF	TGCAGCGCCCAAGGGGCGGCCAACTCCTACGAGCAGTACTTC
many	TRBJ2-1	TRBV13	15	TRBD2	CASASLAGGPNEQFF	TGTGCCAGCGCCTCCCTAGCGGGAGGCCCCAATGAGCAGTTCTTC